Listed here are 19 T cell receptor beta chains from one sample, sequenced in a study of early T cells in non-severe SARS-CoV-2 infection. TCRdb used MiXCR to reprocess the 5' RACE reads, holding one entry per CDR3 protein. Of 85,000 to 100,000 distinct CDR3 sequences in the sample, about 10% are singletons; the top ten hold approximately 4.5%. The sequencing used whole blood, collected at baseline. The receptors here all came from an adult who was a healthcare worker with PCR-confirmed SARS-CoV-2 infection or an uninfected control (not recorded which).

The chain joins TRBV6-5 to TRBJ1-1; tentatively, D is TRBD1 (6 bases). Per the germline V gene, CDR1 is MNHEY and CDR2 is SVGAGI. There are 13 residues in the CDR3. Trimming removed 9 bases at V and 3 bases at J, with 14 bases between. This chain's CDR3 is CASHRAVDTEAFF. CDR3 nucleotide sequence: TGTGCCAGTCACAGGGCGGTGGACACTGAAGCTTTCTTT.

The genes are TRBV14 and TRBJ2-7, with D unclear. From germline, CDR1 is SGHDN and CDR2 FVKESK. The CDR3 is 12 amino acids. The V gene lost 1 base and the J gene lost 6 bases, with 7 bases spanning the gap. The CDR3 sequence is CASSQVWAEQYF. CDR3 in DNA: TGTGCCAGCAGCCAAGTTTGGGCCGAGCAGTACTTC.

The genes are TRBV3-1 and TRBJ1-1; D ambiguous. Germline V lookup: CDR1 LGHDT, CDR2 YNNKEL (reference sequence). With 3 bases removed from V and 2 bases from J, the gap between germline ends came to 10 bases. This CDR3 contains 14 residues. The CDR3 sequence is CASSQFQENTEAFF. The CDR3 nucleotides are TGTGCCAGCAGCCAGTTCCAGGAAAACACTGAAGCTTTCTTT.

The chain recombines TRBV2 with TRBJ2-2, with 7 bases identical to TRBD1. The CDR3 extends over 14 amino acids. V shed 6 bases, J shed 1 base, and the junction held 2 bases outside the gene matches. Germline values: CDR1 SNHLY, CDR2 FYNNEI. CDR3 in amino acids: CASRTGLNTGELFF. CDR3 bases: TGTGCCAGCAGGACAGGGCTGAACACCGGGGAGCTGTTTTTT.

This clonotype was counted only a few times. CDR3 region: CSVLGWQETQYF. For the CDR3, the DNA is TGCAGTGTGCTAGGCTGGCAAGAGACCCAGTACTTC. The chain joins TRBV20-1 to TRBJ2-5; D is unresolved. This CDR3 region has 12 residues. V lost 7 bases to trimming and J lost 2 bases, with 11 bases between them. CDR1 is DFQATT, CDR2 SNEGSKA, per germline (reference sequence).

This clonotype was detected ten times or more. Compared with germline, one end of the junction differs, possibly owing to a read error. The chain is built from TRBV6-1 and TRBJ2-3; D remains unclear. The CDR3 contains 14 residues. In germline, CDR1 is MNHNS, CDR2 SASEGT. CDR3 sequence reads: CASSEVGNTDTQYF. CDR3 DNA: TGTGCCAGCAGCGAAGTTGGAAACACAGATACGCAGTATTTT.

This chain joins TRBV7-9 and TRBJ2-5; weak D call: TRBD1 (5 bases). The CDR3 is 12 residues long. Trimming pared 6 bases from V and 8 bases from J, leaving 13 bases between. Looked up from germline, CDR1 is SEHNR and CDR2 is FQNEAQ (reference sequence). CDR3 amino acids: CASSLTGTTQYF. Here the CDR3 DNA reads TGTGCCAGCAGTCTAACAGGAACCACCCAGTACTTC.

This clonotype was seen a few times. The V gene is TRBV20-1, the J gene TRBJ2-1; 7 bases agree with TRBD1. With 4 bases clipped from V and 8 bases from J, the junction kept 11 bases outside the gene matches. Per germline, CDR1 DFQATT and CDR2 SNEGSKA (reference sequence). The CDR3 is made up of 14 amino acids. CDR3 nucleotide sequence: TGCAGTGCTACCCCCATGAGGGGGCTCGATGAGCAGTTCTTC. Translation gives CSATPMRGLDEQFF.

This clonotype was seen only a few times. The chain links TRBV3-1 to TRBJ2-1; D not certain. V was shortened by 0 bases and J by 9 bases, with 18 bases between the two germline ends. This CDR3 is 16 amino acids long. CDR1 LGHDT and CDR2 YNNKEL come from the germline V gene (reference sequence). CDR3 residues: CASSQEGGLSSLEQFF. CDR3 DNA sequence: TGTGCCAGCAGCCAAGAAGGTGGGTTGTCGTCACTTGAGCAGTTCTTC.

This clonotype was recorded once. The rearrangement links TRBV20-1 to TRBJ2-7; TRBD1 matches 7 bases. This CDR3 comprises 14 residues. Germline assignment: CDR1 DFQATT and CDR2 SNEGSKA (reference sequence). Trimming removed 2 bases from V and 5 bases from J; junction bases left unmatched: 9. Here the CDR3 reads CSARSAGGFNEQYF. CDR3 bases: TGCAGTGCTAGATCGGCAGGGGGTTTCAACGAGCAGTACTTC.

This clonotype has ten or more counts. V is TRBV7-6 and J is TRBJ2-1, with TRBD2 identical over 10 bases. Losses at the gene ends were 5 bases for V and 3 bases for J; bases not matched to a gene: 7. The CDR3 is made up of 16 amino acids. In germline, CDR1 is SGHVS, CDR2 FNYEAQ. CDR3 loop: CASSLTSGTLYNEQFF. In DNA form, the CDR3 reads TGTGCCAGCAGCCTAACTAGCGGGACGCTCTACAATGAGCAGTTCTTC.

The rearrangement joins TRBV20-1 to TRBJ2-7, with D perhaps matching TRBD1 (5 bases). Looked up from germline, CDR1 is DFQATT and CDR2 is SNEGSKA (reference sequence). Trimming stripped 5 bases from V and 5 bases from J, with 10 bases between. This CDR3 contains 11 residues. The chain's CDR3 is CSAGAGNEQYF. CDR3 DNA: TGCAGTGCTGGAGCAGGGAACGAGCAGTACTTC.

V is TRBV25-1 and J is TRBJ2-5, with TRBD2 matching over 7 bases. CDR3 length: 16 amino acids. J was trimmed by 2 bases and V by 1 base; bases with no gene match: 7. Germline CDR1 reads MGHDK; CDR2 reads SYGVNS. The CDR3 loop reads CASSEWVSSGQETQYF. The CDR3 bases are TGTGCCAGCAGTGAATGGGTATCTAGCGGACAAGAGACCCAGTACTTC.

This clonotype was counted a few times. This chain uses TRBV7-9 with TRBJ2-3; possibly TRBD2 for D (7 bases). Trimming removed 5 bases from V and 4 bases from J, with 19 bases in between. The CDR3 runs 16 residues. In germline, CDR1 is SEHNR, CDR2 FQNEAQ (reference sequence). The CDR3 DNA reads TGTGCCAGCAGCACGGGGGGCGCCGGGGCAGCAGATACGCAGTATTTT. Protein sequence: CASSTGGAGAADTQYF. The full variable domain, in which reference TRBV7-9 and TRBJ2-3 provide the parts outside the CDR3, is DTGVSQNPRHKITKRGQNVTFRCDPISEHNRLYWYRQTLGQGPEFLTYFQNEAQLEKSRLLSDRFSAERPKGSFSTLEIQRTEQGDSAMYLCASSTGGAGAADTQYFGPGTRLTVL.

The chain links TRBV6-2 or TRBV6-3 to TRBJ2-7; 10 positions match TRBD1. This CDR3 comprises 14 residues. After removal of 7 bases from V and 9 bases from J, the junction contained 12 bases not matched to a gene. CDR1 and CDR2 (germline): MNHEY, SVGEGT. The DNA of the CDR3 is TGTGCCAGCACCCATTCCGGGACAGGGGAAGGGCAGTACTTC. Its protein is CASTHSGTGEGQYF.

The gene calls are TRBV11-2 and TRBJ2-7, with 9 bases aligning to TRBD2. CDR3 length: 14 residues. The V gene end was trimmed by 5 bases and the J gene end by 1 base; junction bases not matched to a gene: 3. Germline V gives CDR1 SGHAT, CDR2 FQNNGV. Written as DNA, the CDR3 is TGTGCCAGCAGCCTAGCGGGACCTTCCTACGAGCAGTACTTC. Translated, it gives CASSLAGPSYEQYF.

V gene TRBV30 combines with J gene TRBJ2-5; D is unresolved. The germline CDR1 and CDR2 sequences are GTSNPN and SVGIG (reference sequence). The CDR3 runs to 12 residues. With 0 bases removed from V and 5 bases from J, the gap between germline ends came to 7 bases. Written as DNA, the CDR3 is TGTGCCTGGAGTGTCAGCATGGAGACCCAGTACTTC. Translated, it gives CAWSVSMETQYF.

This clonotype was detected many times. The rearrangement links TRBV5-4 to TRBJ2-7; D is tentatively TRBD1 or TRBD2 (5 bases each). Trimming stripped 4 bases from V and 7 bases from J, with 15 bases between. In germline, CDR1 is SGHNT, CDR2 YYREEE (reference sequence). The CDR3 spans 13 residues. CDR3 sequence reads: CASSRDPLREQYF. The CDR3 DNA reads TGTGCCAGCAGCCGGGACCCCCTGAGGGAGCAGTACTTC. Supplemented by reference TRBV5-4 and TRBJ2-7, the full variable domain reads ETGVTQSPTHLIKTRGQQVTLRCSSQSGHNTVSWYQQALGQGPQFIFQYYREEENGRGNFPPRFSGLQFPNYSSELNVNALELDDSALYLCASSRDPLREQYFGPGTRLTVT.

This clonotype was recorded a few times. The rearrangement links TRBV28 to TRBJ1-4; a possible D gene is TRBD1 (5 bases). This CDR3 is 13 amino acids long. Looked up from germline, CDR1 is MDHEN and CDR2 is SYDVKM. Trimming pared 7 bases from V and 8 bases from J, leaving 14 bases between. The CDR3 is CASNWGIGEKLFF. CDR3 DNA: TGTGCCAGCAATTGGGGGATTGGAGAAAAACTGTTTTTT.